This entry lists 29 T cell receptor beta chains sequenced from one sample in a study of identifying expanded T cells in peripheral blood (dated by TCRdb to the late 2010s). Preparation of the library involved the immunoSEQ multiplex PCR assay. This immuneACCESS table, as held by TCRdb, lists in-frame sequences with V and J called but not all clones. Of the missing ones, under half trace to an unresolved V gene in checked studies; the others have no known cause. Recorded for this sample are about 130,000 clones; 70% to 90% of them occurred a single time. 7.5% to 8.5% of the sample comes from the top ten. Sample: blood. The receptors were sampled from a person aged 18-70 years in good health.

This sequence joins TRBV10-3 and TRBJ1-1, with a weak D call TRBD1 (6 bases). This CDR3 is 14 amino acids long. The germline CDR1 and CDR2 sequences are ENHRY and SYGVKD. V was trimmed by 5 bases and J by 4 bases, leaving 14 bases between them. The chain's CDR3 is CAISPGKGGTEAFF. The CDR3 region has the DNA TGTGCCATCAGTCCCGGAAAGGGGGGCACTGAAGCTTTCTTT.

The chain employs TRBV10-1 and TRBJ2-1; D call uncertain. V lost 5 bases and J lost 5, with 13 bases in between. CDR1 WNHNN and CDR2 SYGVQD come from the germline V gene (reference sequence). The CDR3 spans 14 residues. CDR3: CASSSRATDNEQFF. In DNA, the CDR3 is TGCGCCAGCAGTTCCCGGGCAACCGACAATGAGCAGTTCTTC.

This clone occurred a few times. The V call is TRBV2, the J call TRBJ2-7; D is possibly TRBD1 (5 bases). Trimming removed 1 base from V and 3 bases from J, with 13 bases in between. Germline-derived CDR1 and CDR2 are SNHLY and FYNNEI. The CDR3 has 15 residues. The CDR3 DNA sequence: TGTGCCAGCAGTGAAGAACACCCCAGGGTCTACGAGCAGTACTTC. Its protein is CASSEEHPRVYEQYF.

CDR3 sequence reads: CASSRGQLAKNIQYF. CDR3 coding DNA: TGTGCCAGCAGCCGTGGACAGTTAGCCAAAAACATTCAGTACTTC. This chain links TRBV27 with TRBJ2-4, with D perhaps TRBD1 (6 bases). This CDR3 has 15 amino acids. V lost 6 bases, J lost 0 bases, and 12 bases lay in between. Germline CDR1 MNHEY, CDR2 SMNVEV (reference sequence).

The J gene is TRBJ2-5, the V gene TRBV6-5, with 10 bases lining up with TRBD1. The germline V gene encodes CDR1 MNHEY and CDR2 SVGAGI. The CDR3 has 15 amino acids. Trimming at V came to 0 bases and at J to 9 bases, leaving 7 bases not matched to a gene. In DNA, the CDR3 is TGTGCCAGCAGTTACTCGGGGACAGGGGTTTTGGCCCAGTACTTC. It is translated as CASSYSGTGVLAQYF.

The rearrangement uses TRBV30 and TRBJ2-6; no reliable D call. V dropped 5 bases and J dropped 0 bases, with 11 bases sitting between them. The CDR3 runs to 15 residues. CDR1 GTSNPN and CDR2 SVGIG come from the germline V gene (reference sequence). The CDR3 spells CAWGLFGSGANVLTF. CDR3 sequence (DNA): TGTGCCTGGGGTCTCTTTGGCTCTGGGGCCAACGTCCTGACTTTC. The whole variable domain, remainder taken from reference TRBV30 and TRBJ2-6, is SQTIHQWPATLVQPVGSPLSLECTVEGTSNPNLYWYRQAAGRGLQLLFYSVGIGQISSEVPQNLSASRPQDRQFILSSKKLLLSDSGFYLCAWGLFGSGANVLTFGAGSRLTVL.

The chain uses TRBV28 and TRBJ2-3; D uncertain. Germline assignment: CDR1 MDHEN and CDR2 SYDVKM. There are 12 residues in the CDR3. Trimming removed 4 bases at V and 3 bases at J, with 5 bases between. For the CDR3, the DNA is TGTGCCAGCAGTTACCGGACAGATACGCAGTATTTT. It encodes CASSYRTDTQYF.

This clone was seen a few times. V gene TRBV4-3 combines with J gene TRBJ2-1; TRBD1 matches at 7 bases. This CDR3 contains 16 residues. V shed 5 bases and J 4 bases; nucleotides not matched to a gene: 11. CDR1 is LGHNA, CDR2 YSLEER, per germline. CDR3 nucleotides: TGCGCCAGCAGCGAAAACACCGGGACAGAATACAATGAGCAGTTCTTC. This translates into CASSENTGTEYNEQFF.

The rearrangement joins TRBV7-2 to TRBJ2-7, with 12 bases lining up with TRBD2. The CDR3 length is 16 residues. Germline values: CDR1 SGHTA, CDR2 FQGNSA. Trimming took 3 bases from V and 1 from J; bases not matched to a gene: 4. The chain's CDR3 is CASSLLAGGGSYEQYF. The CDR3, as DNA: TGTGCCAGCAGCTTGCTAGCGGGAGGGGGATCCTACGAGCAGTACTTC.

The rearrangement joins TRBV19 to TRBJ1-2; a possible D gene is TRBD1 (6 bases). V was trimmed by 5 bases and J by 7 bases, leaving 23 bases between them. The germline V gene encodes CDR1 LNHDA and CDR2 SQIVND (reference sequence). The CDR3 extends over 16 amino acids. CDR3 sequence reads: CASSPQGRGLTGGYTF. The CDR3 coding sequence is TGTGCCAGTAGTCCTCAGGGGAGGGGATTGACTGGTGGCTACACCTTC.

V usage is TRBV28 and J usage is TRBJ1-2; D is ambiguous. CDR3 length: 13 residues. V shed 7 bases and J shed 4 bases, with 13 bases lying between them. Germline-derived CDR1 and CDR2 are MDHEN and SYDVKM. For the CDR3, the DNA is TGTGCCAGCACCGACCGGGTTGGCTATGGCTACACCTTC. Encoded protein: CASTDRVGYGYTF.

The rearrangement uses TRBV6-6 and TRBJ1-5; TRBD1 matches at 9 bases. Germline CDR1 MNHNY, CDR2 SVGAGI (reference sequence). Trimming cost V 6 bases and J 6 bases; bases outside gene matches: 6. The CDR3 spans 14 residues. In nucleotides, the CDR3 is TGTGCCAGCAGCCTGGACAGGGGATTTCAGCCCCAGCATTTT. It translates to CASSLDRGFQPQHF.

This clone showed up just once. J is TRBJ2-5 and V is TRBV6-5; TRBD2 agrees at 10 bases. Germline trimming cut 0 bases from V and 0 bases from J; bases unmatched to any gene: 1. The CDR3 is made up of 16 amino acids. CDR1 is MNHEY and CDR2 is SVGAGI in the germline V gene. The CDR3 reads CASSYSTSGYQETQYF. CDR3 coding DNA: TGTGCCAGCAGTTACTCGACTAGCGGGTACCAAGAGACCCAGTACTTC.

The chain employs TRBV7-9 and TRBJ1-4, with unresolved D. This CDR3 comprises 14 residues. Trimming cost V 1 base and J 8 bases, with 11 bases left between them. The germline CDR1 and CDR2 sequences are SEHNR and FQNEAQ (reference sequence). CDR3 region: CASSLEGWSEKLFF. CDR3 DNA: TGTGCCAGCAGCTTAGAGGGATGGTCCGAAAAACTGTTTTTT.

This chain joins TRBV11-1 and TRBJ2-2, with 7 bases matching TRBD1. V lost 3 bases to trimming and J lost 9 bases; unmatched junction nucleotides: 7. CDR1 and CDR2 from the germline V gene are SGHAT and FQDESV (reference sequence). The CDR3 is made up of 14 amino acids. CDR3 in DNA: TGTGCCAGCAGCTTCCAGGACAGGTCCCGGGAGCTGTTTTTT. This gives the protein CASSFQDRSRELFF.

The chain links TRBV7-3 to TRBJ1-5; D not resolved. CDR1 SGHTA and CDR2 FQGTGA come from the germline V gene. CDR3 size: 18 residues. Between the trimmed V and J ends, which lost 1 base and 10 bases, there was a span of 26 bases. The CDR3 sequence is CASSLNRGISPSMTPQHF. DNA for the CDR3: TGTGCCAGCAGCTTAAATCGGGGTATCAGCCCCAGCATGACCCCCCAGCATTTT.

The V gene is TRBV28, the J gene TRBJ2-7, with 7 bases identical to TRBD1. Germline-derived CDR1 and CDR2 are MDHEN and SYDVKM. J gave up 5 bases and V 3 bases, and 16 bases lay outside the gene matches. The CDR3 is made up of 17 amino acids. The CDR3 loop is CASSFPKWGRGLNEQYF. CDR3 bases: TGTGCCAGCAGTTTCCCTAAGTGGGGCAGGGGGTTGAACGAGCAGTACTTC. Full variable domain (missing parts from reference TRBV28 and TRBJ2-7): DVKVTQSSRYLVKRTGEKVFLECVQDMDHENMFWYRQDPGLGLRLIYFSYDVKMKEKGDIPEGYSVSREKKERFSLILESASTNQTSMYLCASSFPKWGRGLNEQYFGPGTRLTVT.

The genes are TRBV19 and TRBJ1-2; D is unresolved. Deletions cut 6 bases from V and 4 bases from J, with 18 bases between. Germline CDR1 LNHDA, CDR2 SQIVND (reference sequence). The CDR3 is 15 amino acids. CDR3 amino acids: CASSPSRRETYGYTF. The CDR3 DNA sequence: TGTGCCAGTAGCCCGTCAAGACGGGAGACCTATGGCTACACCTTC.

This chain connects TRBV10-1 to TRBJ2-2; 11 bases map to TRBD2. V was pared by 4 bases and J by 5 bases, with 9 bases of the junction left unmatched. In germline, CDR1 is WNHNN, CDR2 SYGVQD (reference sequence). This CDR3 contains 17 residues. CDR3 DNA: TGCGCCAGCAGTGCAATACTAGCGGGAGCGTCGACCGGGGAGCTGTTTTTT. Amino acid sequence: CASSAILAGASTGELFF.

The CDR3 is CASSLGAGYKFF. In nucleotides, the CDR3 is TGTGCCAGCAGCTTAGGGGCGGGGTATAAGTTCTTC. The chain joins TRBV7-3 to TRBJ2-1; possibly TRBD2 for D (6 bases). The germline gives CDR1 SGHTA, CDR2 FQGTGA. With 2 bases removed from V and 14 bases from J, the gap between germline ends came to 13 bases. CDR3 size: 12 residues.

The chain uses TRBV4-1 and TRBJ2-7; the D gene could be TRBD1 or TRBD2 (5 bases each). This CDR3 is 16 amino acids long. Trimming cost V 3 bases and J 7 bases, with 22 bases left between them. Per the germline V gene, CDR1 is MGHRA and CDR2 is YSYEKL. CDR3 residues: CASSQDGDVNLGEQYF. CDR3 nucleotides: TGCGCCAGCAGCCAGGACGGGGACGTAAATCTGGGGGAGCAGTACTTC.

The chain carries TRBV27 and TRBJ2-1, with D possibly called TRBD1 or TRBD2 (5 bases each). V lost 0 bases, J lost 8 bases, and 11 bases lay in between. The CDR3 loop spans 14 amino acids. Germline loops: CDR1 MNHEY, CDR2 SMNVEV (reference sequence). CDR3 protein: CASSLSRGAHEQFF. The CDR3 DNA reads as TGTGCCAGCAGTTTATCCCGGGGCGCCCATGAGCAGTTCTTC.

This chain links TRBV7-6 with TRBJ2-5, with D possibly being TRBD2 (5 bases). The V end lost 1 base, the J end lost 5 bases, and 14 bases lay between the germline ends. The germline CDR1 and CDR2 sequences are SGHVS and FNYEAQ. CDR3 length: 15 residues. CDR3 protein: CASSLGTGIVETQYF. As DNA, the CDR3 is TGTGCCAGCAGCTTAGGGACGGGAATCGTGGAGACCCAGTACTTC.

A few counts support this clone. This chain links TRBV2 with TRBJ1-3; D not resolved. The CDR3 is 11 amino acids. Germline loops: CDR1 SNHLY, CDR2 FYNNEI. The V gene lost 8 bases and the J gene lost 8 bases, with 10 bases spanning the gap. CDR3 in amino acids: CASGLLHTIYF. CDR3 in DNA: TGTGCCAGCGGATTACTCCACACCATATATTTT.

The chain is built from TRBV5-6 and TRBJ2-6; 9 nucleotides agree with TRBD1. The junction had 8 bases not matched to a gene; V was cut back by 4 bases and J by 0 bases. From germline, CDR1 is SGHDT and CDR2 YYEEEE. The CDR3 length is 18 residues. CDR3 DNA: TGTGCCAGCAGCACCACCGGGACAGGGCTCTCTGGGGCCAACGTCCTGACTTTC. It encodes CASSTTGTGLSGANVLTF.

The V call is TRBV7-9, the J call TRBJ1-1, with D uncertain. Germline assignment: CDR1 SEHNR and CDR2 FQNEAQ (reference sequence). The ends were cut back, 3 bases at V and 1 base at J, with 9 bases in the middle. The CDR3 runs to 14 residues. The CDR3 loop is CASSLDGGNTEAFF. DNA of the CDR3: TGTGCCAGCAGCTTGGACGGAGGGAACACTGAAGCTTTCTTT.

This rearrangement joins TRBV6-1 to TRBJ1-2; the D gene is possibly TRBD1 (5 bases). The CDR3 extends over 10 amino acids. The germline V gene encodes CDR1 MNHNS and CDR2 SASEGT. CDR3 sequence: CAAGLDGYTF. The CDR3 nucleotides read TGTGCGGCGGGACTTGATGGCTACACCTTC.

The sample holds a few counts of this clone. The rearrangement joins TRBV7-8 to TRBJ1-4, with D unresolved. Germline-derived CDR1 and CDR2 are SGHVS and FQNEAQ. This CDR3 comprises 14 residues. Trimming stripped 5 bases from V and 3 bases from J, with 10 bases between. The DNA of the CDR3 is TGTGCCAGCAGCGACGGACGGGCTAATGAAAAACTGTTTTTT. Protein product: CASSDGRANEKLFF.

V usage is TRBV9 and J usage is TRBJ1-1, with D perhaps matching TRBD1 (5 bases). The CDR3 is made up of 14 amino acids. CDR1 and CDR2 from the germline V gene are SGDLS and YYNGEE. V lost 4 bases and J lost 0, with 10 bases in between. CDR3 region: CASSSGTVNTEAFF. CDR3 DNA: TGTGCCAGCAGCTCCGGGACGGTGAACACTGAAGCTTTCTTT. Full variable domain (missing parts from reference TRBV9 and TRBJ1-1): DSGVTQTPKHLITATGQRVTLRCSPRSGDLSVYWYQQSLDQGLQFLIQYYNGEERAKGNILERFSAQQFPDLHSELNLSSLELGDSALYFCASSSGTVNTEAFFGQGTRLTVV.